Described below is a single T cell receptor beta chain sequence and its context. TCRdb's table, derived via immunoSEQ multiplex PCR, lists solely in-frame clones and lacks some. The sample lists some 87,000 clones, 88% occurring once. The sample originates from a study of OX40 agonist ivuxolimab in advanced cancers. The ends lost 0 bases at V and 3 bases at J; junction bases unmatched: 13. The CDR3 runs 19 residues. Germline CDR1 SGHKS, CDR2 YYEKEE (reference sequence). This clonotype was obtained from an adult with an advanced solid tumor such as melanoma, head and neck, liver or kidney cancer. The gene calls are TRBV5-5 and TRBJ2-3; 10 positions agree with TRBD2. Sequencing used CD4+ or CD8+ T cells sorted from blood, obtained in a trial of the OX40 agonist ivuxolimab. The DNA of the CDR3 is TGTGCCAGCAGCTTGGCAACGAGCGGGGGGGCCTTTATGACAGATACGCAGTATTTT. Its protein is CASSLATSGGAFMTDTQYF.